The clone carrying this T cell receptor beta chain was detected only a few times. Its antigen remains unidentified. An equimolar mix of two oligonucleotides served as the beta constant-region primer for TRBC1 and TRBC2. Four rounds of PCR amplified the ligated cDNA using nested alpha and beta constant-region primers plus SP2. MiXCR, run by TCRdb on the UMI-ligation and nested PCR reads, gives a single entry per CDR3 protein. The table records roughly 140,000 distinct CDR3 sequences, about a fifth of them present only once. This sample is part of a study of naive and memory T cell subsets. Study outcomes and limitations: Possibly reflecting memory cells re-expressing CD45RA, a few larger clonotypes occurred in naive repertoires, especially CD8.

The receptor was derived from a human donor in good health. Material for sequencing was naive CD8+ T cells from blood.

The CDR3 region is CASSIPGTSGTPGEQYF. CDR3 sequence (DNA): TGTGCCAGTAGTATCCCCGGGACTAGCGGGACCCCTGGCGAGCAGTACTTC. This sequence joins TRBV19 and TRBJ2-7; TRBD2 matches 13 bases. Germline V gives CDR1 LNHDA, CDR2 SQIVND (reference sequence). V lost 3 bases and J lost 6; bases outside the gene matches: 11. This CDR3 region has 17 residues.